This note documents a single T cell receptor (delta chain) sequence. Its target is unknown. This entry belongs to a study of Vδ1+ human thymocytes. Extracted RNA was reverse transcribed into cDNA. Multiplex PCR used pooled V-gene forward primers and a constant-region reverse primer to amplify CDR3s. TCRdb fed the multiplex PCR reads to CATT. The sample records roughly 56,000 delta-chain clones, less than 15% being singletons. Study-wide findings and caveats: Thymic TRG and TRD repertoires appeared highly polyclonal.

Per germline, CDR1 GEAIGNYY and CDR2 EKD. The CDR3 runs to 20 residues. V gave up 0 bases and J gave up 0 bases; unmatched junction bases: 13. The material sequenced was Vdelta1+ gamma-delta thymocytes from the thymus. Subset described: FACS-sorted CD3+ TCRalphabeta- TCRVdelta1+ TCRVdelta2- thymocytes. This TCR was sampled from a girl under three years old who had congenital heart surgery. The chain carries TRDV2 and TRDJ1; 12 bases align to TRDD3. CDR3 residues: CACDTLYTGGYFGYTDKLIF. The CDR3 DNA follows: TGTGCCTGTGACACCCTCTATACTGGGGGATACTTCGGGTACACCGATAAACTCATCTTT.